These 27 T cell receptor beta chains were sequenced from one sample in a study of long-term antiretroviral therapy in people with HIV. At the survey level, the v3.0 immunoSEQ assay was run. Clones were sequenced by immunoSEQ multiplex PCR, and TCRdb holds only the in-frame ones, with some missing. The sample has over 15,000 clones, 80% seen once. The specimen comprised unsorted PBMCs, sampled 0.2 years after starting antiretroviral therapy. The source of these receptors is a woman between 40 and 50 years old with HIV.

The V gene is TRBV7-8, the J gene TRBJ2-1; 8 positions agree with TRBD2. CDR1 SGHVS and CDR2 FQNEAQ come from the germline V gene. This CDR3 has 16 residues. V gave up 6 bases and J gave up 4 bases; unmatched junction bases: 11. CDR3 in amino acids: CASSPLAGNIYNEQFF. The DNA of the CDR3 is TGTGCCAGCAGTCCTTTAGCGGGGAATATATACAATGAGCAGTTCTTC.

CDR3 sequence (DNA): TGTGCCAGTCACGACAGAGGGGCTAACTATGGCTACACCTTC. This encodes CASHDRGANYGYTF. V and J are TRBV6-5 and TRBJ1-2, with D possibly matching TRBD1 (5 bases). The CDR3 is 14 residues long. Looked up from germline, CDR1 is MNHEY and CDR2 is SVGAGI. Trimming removed 9 bases at V and 0 bases at J, with 14 bases between.

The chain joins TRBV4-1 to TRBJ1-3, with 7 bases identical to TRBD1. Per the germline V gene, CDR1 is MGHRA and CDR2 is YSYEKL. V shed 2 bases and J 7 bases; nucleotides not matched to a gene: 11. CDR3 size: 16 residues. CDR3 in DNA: TGCGCCAGCAGCCAACCATTGACAGGGAGTCGGAACACCATATATTTT. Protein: CASSQPLTGSRNTIYF.

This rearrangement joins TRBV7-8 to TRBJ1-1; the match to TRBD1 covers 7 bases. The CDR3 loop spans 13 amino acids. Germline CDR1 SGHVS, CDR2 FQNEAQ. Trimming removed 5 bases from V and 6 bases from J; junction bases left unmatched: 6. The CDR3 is CASSPGTESEAFF. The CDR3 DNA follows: TGTGCCAGCAGCCCTGGGACAGAATCTGAAGCTTTCTTT.

The CDR3 nucleotides read TGTGCCAGCAGCTTAGCGGCAGGATTCTACGAGCAGTACTTC. This translates into CASSLAAGFYEQYF. The J gene is TRBJ2-7, the V gene TRBV7-9; D is undetermined. V lost 0 bases to trimming and J lost 3 bases, with 9 bases between them. Germline values: CDR1 SEHNR, CDR2 FQNEAQ (reference sequence). This CDR3 comprises 14 residues.

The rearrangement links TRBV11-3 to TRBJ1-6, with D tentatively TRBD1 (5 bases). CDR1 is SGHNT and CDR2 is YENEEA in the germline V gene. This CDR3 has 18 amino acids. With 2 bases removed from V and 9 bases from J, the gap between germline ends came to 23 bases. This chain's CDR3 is CASSLRGRYNGGGSPLHF. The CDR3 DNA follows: TGTGCCAGCAGCTTACGGGGTCGGTACAACGGGGGAGGTTCACCCCTCCACTTT.

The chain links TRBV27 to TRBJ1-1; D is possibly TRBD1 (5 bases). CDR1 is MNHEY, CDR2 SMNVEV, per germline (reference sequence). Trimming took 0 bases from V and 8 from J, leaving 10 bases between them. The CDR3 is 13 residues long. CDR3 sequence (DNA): TGTGCCAGCAGTTTATCCATCGGGGCCGAAGCTTTCTTT. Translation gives CASSLSIGAEAFF.

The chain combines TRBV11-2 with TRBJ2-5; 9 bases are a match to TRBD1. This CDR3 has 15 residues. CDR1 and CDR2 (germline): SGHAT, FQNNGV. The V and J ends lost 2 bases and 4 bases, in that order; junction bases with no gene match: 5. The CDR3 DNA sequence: TGTGCCAGCAGCTTACCGGGACAGGGTGCAGAGACCCAGTACTTC. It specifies CASSLPGQGAETQYF.

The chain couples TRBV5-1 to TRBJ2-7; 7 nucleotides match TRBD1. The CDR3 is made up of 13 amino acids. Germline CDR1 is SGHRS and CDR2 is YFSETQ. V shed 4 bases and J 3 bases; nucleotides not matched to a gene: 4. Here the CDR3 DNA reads TGCGCCAGCAGCCCAGACAGGGTCTACGAGCAGTACTTC. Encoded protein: CASSPDRVYEQYF.

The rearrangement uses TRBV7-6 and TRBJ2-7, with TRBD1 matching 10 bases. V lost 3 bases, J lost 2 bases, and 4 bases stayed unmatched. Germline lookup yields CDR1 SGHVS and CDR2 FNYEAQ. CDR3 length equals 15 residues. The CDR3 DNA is TGTGCCAGCAGCTTGGCCGGGACAGGGGCCTACGAGCAGTACTTC. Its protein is CASSLAGTGAYEQYF.

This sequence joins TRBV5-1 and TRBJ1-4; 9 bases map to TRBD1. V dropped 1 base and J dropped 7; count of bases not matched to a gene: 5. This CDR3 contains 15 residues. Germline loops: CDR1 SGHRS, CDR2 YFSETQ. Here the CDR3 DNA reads TGCGCCAGCAGCTTGACAGGGGGCCGGAGTGAAAAACTGTTTTTT. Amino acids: CASSLTGGRSEKLFF. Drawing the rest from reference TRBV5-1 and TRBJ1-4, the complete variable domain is KAGVTQTPRYLIKTRGQQVTLSCSPISGHRSVSWYQQTPGQGLQFLFEYFSETQRNKGNFPGRFSGRQFSNSRSEMNVSTLELGDSALYLCASSLTGGRSEKLFFGSGTQLSVL.

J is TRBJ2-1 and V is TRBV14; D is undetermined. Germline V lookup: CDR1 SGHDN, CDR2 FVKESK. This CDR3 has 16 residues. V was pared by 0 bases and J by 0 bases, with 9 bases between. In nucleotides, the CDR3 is TGTGCCAGCAGCCAAGAGTGGCCTAGCTCCTACAATGAGCAGTTCTTC. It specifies CASSQEWPSSYNEQFF.

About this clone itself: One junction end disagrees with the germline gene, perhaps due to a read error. CDR3 nucleotide sequence: TGTGCCCGGAGACCGACAGGCAACACTGAAGCTTTCTTT. This encodes CARRPTGNTEAFF. This chain connects TRBV30 to TRBJ1-1, with a possible D match to TRBD1 (6 bases). This CDR3 spans 13 amino acids. Germline V gene lookup returns CDR1 GTSNPN and CDR2 SVGIG (reference sequence).

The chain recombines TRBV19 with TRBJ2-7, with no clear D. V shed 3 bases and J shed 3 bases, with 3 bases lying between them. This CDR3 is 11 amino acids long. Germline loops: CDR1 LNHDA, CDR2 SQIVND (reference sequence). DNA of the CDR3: TGTGCCAGTAGTATCGGCTACGAGCAGTACTTC. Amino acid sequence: CASSIGYEQYF.

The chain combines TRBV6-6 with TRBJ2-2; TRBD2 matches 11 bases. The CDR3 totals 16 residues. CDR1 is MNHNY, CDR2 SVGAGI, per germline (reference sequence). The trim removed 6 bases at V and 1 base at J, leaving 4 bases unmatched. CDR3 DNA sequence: TGTGCCAGCAGCAAAACTAGCGGGAGGAACACCGGGGAGCTGTTTTTT. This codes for CASSKTSGRNTGELFF.

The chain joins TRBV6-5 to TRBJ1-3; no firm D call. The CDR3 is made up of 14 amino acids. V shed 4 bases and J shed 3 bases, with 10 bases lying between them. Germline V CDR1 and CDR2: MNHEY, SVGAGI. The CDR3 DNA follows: TGTGCCAGCAGTTTCCGGACCGGTGGAAACACCATATATTTT. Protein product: CASSFRTGGNTIYF.

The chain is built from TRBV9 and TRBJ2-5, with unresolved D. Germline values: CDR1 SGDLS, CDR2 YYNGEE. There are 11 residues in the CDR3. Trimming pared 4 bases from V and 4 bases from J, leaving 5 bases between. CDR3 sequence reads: CASSSRETQYF. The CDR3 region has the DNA TGTGCCAGCAGCTCCCGAGAGACCCAGTACTTC.

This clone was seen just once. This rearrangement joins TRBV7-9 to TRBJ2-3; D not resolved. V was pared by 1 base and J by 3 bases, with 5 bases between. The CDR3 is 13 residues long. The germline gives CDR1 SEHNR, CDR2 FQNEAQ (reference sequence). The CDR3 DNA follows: TGTGCCAGCAGCTTAGATCAAACAGATACGCAGTATTTT. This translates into CASSLDQTDTQYF.

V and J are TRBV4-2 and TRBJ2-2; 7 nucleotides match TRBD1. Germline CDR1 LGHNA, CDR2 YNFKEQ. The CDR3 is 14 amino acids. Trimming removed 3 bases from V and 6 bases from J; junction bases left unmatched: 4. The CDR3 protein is CASSQVTGAGELFF. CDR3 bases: TGTGCCAGCAGCCAGGTCACAGGGGCCGGGGAGCTGTTTTTT.

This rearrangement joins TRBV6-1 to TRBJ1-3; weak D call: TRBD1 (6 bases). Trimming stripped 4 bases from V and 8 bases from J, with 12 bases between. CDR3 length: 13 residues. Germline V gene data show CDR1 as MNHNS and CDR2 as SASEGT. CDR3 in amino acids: CASSGQGFDTIYF. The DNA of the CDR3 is TGTGCCAGCAGTGGGCAGGGGTTTGACACCATATATTTT.

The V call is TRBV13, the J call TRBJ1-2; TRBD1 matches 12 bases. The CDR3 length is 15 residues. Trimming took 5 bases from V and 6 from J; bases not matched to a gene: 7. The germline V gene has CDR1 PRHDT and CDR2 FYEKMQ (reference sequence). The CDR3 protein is CASSPGTGGLDGYTF. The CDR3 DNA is TGTGCCAGCAGCCCCGGGACAGGGGGCCTGGATGGCTACACCTTC.

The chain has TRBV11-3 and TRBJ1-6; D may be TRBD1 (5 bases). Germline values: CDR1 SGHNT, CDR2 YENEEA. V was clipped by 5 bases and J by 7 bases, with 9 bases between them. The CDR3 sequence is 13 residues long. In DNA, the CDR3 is TGTGCCAGCAGCCCGGGACGGAATTCACCCCTCCACTTT. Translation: CASSPGRNSPLHF.

The CDR3 bases are TGTGCCAGCAGCCCCCCAGGGCATAACACTGAAGCTTTCTTT. Its protein is CASSPPGHNTEAFF. The V call is TRBV5-5, the J call TRBJ1-1, with a weak D call TRBD1 (5 bases). The V gene's germline CDR1 is SGHKS and CDR2 YYEKEE (reference sequence). The CDR3 extends over 14 amino acids. The V and J ends lost 4 bases and 2 bases respectively, with 12 bases between them.

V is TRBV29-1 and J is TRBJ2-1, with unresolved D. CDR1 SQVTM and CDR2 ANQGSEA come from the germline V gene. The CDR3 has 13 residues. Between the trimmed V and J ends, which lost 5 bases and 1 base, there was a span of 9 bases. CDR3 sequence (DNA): TGCAGCGTTTCAGGCAGTTCCTACAATGAGCAGTTCTTC. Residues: CSVSGSSYNEQFF.

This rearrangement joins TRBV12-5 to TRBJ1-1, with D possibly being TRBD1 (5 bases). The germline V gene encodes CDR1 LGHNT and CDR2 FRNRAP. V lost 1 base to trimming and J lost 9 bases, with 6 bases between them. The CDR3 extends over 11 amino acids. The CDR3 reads CASGLGGKAFF. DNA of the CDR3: TGTGCTAGTGGTTTGGGGGGGAAAGCTTTCTTT.

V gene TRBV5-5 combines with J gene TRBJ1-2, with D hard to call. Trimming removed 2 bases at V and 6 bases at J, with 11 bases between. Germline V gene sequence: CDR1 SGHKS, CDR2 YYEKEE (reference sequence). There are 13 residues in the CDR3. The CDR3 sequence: CASSFFGQHGYTF. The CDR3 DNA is TGTGCCAGCAGCTTTTTTGGCCAGCATGGCTACACCTTC.

This CDR3 is CASSRPRDTSRLNFWYTF. The DNA for the CDR3 is TGCGCCAGCAGCCGCCCCCGGGACACAAGTCGTCTAAACTTTTGGTACACCTTC. The chain has TRBV4-1 and TRBJ1-2, with D possibly matching TRBD1 (6 bases). This CDR3 comprises 18 residues. V was clipped by 4 bases and J by 11 bases, with 32 bases between them. Germline CDR1 MGHRA, CDR2 YSYEKL.